The next 14 T cell receptor beta chains were all read from a single sample in a study of blood T cell repertoires in COVID-19. Data came from immunoSEQ multiplex PCR; TCRdb stores just in-frame clones and leaves some out. This table holds over 250,000 clones, roughly 86% found once. The sample consisted of peripheral blood. The source is a man aged 40-50 years who had recovered from COVID-19.

The chain has TRBV2 and TRBJ1-2, with 8 bases aligning to TRBD1. CDR3 length: 13 residues. CDR1 and CDR2 (germline): SNHLY, FYNNEI. Losses at the gene ends were 4 bases for V and 6 bases for J; bases not matched to a gene: 4. In DNA, the CDR3 is TGTGCCAGCAGTGCCAACAGGGGGAATGGCTACACCTTC. Translating gives CASSANRGNGYTF. Full variable domain (outside the CDR3, taken from reference TRBV2 and TRBJ1-2): EPEVTQTPSHQVTQMGQEVILRCVPISNHLYFYWYRQILGQKVEFLVSFYNNEISEKSEIFDDQFSVERPDGSNFTLKIRSTKLEDSAMYFCASSANRGNGYTFGSGTRLTVV.

The CDR3 nucleotides are TGTGCCAGCTCACCTACGGGGTACCCGAATGAGCAGTTCTTC. This gives the protein CASSPTGYPNEQFF. V is TRBV18 and J is TRBJ2-1, with a tentative D call TRBD2 (5 bases). Between the trimmed V and J ends, which lost 3 bases and 7 bases, there was a span of 13 bases. The CDR3 sequence is 14 residues long. Germline V lookup: CDR1 KGHSH, CDR2 LQKENI.

The chain couples TRBV13 to TRBJ1-1, with D possibly matching TRBD1 (5 bases). V lost 4 bases, J lost 1 base, and 13 bases lay in between. The germline V gene encodes CDR1 PRHDT and CDR2 FYEKMQ (reference sequence). This CDR3 comprises 15 residues. This CDR3 is CASSSYRFTNTEAFF. The CDR3 nucleotides are TGTGCCAGCAGCTCCTACAGGTTTACGAACACTGAAGCTTTCTTT.

This clone has just one count. The V and J genes are TRBV7-9 and TRBJ2-1; 14 positions match TRBD2. V shed 3 bases and J 1 base; nucleotides not matched to a gene: 2. This CDR3 has 17 residues. From germline, CDR1 is SEHNR and CDR2 FQNEAQ (reference sequence). The CDR3: CASSFWTSGGSYNEQFF. In DNA, the CDR3 is TGTGCCAGCAGCTTCTGGACTAGCGGGGGGTCCTACAATGAGCAGTTCTTC.

This sequence joins TRBV7-2 and TRBJ2-7; 7 bases agree with TRBD1. The germline V gene has CDR1 SGHTA and CDR2 FQGNSA. There are 15 residues in the CDR3. The J segment lost 7 bases and the V segment lost 3 bases, leaving 12 bases of the junction unmatched. The CDR3: CASSFRQGPLGEQYF. The CDR3 DNA sequence: TGTGCCAGCAGCTTCCGACAGGGTCCCCTGGGGGAGCAGTACTTC.

The chain employs TRBV4-1 and TRBJ2-7; 9 bases align to TRBD1. The CDR3 spans 13 residues. Per germline, CDR1 MGHRA and CDR2 YSYEKL. With 1 base clipped from V and 7 bases from J, the junction kept 2 bases outside the gene matches. The CDR3 loop reads CASSQGGTGEQYF. In nucleotides, the CDR3 is TGCGCCAGCAGCCAAGGGGGGACAGGGGAGCAGTACTTC.

This clone is a singleton in its sample. The gene calls are TRBV29-1 and TRBJ1-4; possible D gene TRBD1, 6 bases. The V gene's germline CDR1 is SQVTM and CDR2 ANQGSEA. Between the trimmed V and J ends, which lost 5 bases and 15 bases, there was a span of 16 bases. This CDR3 region has 11 residues. The CDR3 is CSVLRRGRLFF. CDR3 nucleotides: TGCAGCGTTTTACGCAGGGGACGTTTGTTTTTT.

The V call is TRBV12-3 or TRBV12-4, the J call TRBJ1-1, with D possibly TRBD1 on 6 matching bases. The V and J ends lost 8 bases and 10 bases respectively, with 17 bases between them. The CDR3 has 12 amino acids. CDR3 bases: TGTGCCAGCGAATATAGCGGGGGGCGAGCTTTCTTT. As protein: CASEYSGGRAFF.

The chain recombines TRBV5-4 with TRBJ2-5; TRBD2 aligns across 9 bases. The CDR3 has 17 amino acids. V trimming: 3 bases; J trimming: 5 bases; junction bases outside the gene matches: 14. Germline lookup yields CDR1 SGHNT and CDR2 YYREEE (reference sequence). The CDR3 nucleotides are TGTGCCAGCAGCTCCGGGCCGGGACTAGCCGGGAGGGAGACCCAGTACTTC. This translates into CASSSGPGLAGRETQYF.

The chain is built from TRBV5-4 and TRBJ1-1; D is possibly TRBD1 (6 bases). The CDR3 runs to 13 residues. V lost 3 bases and J 8 bases, leaving 14 bases between the germline ends. Per germline, CDR1 SGHNT and CDR2 YYREEE (reference sequence). CDR3 nucleotides: TGTGCCAGCAGCTACTACAGGGCTTCGGAAGCTTTCTTT. This translates into CASSYYRASEAFF.

This rearrangement joins TRBV12-5 to TRBJ2-5; D might be TRBD2 (5 bases). Germline V gene lookup returns CDR1 LGHNT and CDR2 FRNRAP. Trimming stripped 1 base from V and 1 base from J, with 10 bases between. CDR3 length equals 15 residues. As DNA, the CDR3 is TGTGCTAGTGGTTTGGGGGGAGCCACCCAAGAGACCCAGTACTTC. Residues: CASGLGGATQETQYF.

J is TRBJ1-2 and V is TRBV6-5; 7 nucleotides align to TRBD1. The CDR3 is 16 amino acids. The V and J ends lost 0 bases and 4 bases, in that order; junction bases with no gene match: 8. Germline V gives CDR1 MNHEY, CDR2 SVGAGI. The CDR3 sequence: CASSYSPPQGTYGYTF. CDR3 sequence (DNA): TGTGCCAGCAGTTACTCCCCCCCACAGGGGACCTATGGCTACACCTTC.

As to this clone: One junction end disagrees with the germline gene, perhaps due to a read error. The chain combines TRBV7-9 with TRBJ2-1, with D possibly being TRBD1 (5 bases). Per germline, CDR1 SEHNR and CDR2 FQNEAQ (reference sequence). There are 14 residues in the CDR3. The CDR3 here is CASKVQETYNEQFF. The CDR3 DNA sequence: TGCGCGTCAAAAGTACAGGAGACCTACAATGAGCAGTTCTTC.

The chain combines TRBV27 with TRBJ2-2; the match to TRBD2 covers 7 bases. V lost 5 bases, J lost 6 bases, and 18 bases stayed unmatched. The CDR3 length is 18 residues. From germline, CDR1 is MNHEY and CDR2 SMNVEV (reference sequence). The CDR3 protein is CASSSWGRGVVGSGELFF. CDR3 nucleotides: TGTGCCAGCAGTAGTTGGGGTCGGGGGGTCGTCGGATCCGGGGAGCTGTTTTTT.